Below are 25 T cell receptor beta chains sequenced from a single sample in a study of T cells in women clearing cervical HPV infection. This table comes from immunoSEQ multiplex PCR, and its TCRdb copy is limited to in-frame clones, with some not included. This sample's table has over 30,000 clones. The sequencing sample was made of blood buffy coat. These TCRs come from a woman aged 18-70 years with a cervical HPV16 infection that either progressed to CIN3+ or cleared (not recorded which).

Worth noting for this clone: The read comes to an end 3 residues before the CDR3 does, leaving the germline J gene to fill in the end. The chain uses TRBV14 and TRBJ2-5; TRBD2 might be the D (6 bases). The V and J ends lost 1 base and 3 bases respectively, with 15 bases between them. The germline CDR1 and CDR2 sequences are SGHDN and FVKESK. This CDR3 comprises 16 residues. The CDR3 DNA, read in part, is TGTGCCAGCAGCCAAGGCCCGTGGGGGGATAAAGAGACC. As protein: CASSQGPWGDKET. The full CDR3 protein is CASSQGPWGDKETQYF.

The CDR3 bases that were read are TGTGCCAGCAGCTTAGGGCTGGGGACTAGAAGATCCTACGAG. It encodes CASSLGLGTRRSYE. The whole CDR3 is CASSLGLGTRRSYEQYF. The V gene is TRBV7-6, the J gene TRBJ2-7; 8 bases map to TRBD2. Read coverage stops 3 residues before the CDR3 terminus; the germline J gene supplies the remainder. V dropped 1 base and J dropped 1; count of bases not matched to a gene: 9. The CDR3 consists of 17 residues. Germline CDR1 reads SGHVS; CDR2 reads FNYEAQ.

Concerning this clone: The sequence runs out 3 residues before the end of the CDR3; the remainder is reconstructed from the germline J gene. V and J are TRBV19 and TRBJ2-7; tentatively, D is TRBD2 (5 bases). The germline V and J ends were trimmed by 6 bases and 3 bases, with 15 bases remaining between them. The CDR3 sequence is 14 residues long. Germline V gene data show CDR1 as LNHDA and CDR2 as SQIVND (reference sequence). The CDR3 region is CASSTPGENYEQYF. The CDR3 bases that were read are TGTGCCAGTAGCACCCCCGGGGAAAACTACGAG.

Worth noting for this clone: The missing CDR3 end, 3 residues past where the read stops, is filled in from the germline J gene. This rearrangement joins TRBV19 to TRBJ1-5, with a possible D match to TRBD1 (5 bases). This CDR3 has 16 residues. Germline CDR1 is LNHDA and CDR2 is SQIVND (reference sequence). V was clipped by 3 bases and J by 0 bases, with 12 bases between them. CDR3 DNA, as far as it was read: TGTGCCAGTAGTATCGACAGCTCTTATAGCAATCAGCCC. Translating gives CASSIDSSYSNQP. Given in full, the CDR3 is CASSIDSSYSNQPQHF.

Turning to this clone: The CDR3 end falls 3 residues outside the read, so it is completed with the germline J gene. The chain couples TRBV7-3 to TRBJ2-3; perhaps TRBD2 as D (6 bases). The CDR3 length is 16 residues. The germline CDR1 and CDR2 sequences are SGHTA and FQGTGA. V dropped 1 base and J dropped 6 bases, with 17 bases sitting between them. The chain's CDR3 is CASSLSSGATSDTQYF. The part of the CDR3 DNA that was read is TGTGCCAGCAGCTTAAGCTCTGGGGCTACTAGCGATACG.

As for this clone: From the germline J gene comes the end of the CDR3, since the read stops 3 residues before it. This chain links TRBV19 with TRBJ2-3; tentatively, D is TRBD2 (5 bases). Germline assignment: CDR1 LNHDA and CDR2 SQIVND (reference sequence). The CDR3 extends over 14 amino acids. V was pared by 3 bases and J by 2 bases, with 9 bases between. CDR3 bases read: TGTGCCAGTAGTATGCGGGCTATCACAGATACG. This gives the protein CASSMRAITDT. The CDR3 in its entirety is CASSMRAITDTQYF.

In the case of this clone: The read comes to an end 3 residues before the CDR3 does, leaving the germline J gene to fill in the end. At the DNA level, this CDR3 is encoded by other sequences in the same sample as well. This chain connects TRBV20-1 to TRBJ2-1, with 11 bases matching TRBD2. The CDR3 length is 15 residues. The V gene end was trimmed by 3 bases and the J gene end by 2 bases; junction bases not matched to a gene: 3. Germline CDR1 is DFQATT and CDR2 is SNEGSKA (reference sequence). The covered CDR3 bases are TGCAGTGCTAGTACTAGCGGGGGACCCTACAATGAG. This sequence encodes CSASTSGGPYNE. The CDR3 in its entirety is CSASTSGGPYNEQFF.

CDR3 sequence: CASSLRQGAGEQFF. The DNA read from the CDR3 is TGCGCCAGCAGCTTGCGGCAGGGGGCAGGTGAG. V usage is TRBV5-1 and J usage is TRBJ2-1, with TRBD1 matching over 8 bases. The read ends 3 residues shy of where the CDR3 ends; the end is completed using the germline J gene. Trimming at V came to 1 base and at J to 9 bases, leaving 6 bases not matched to a gene. Germline loops: CDR1 SGHRS, CDR2 YFSETQ. The CDR3 spans 14 residues. The full variable domain, rest sourced from reference TRBV5-1 and TRBJ2-1, is KAGVTQTPRYLIKTRGQQVTLSCSPISGHRSVSWYQQTPGQGLQFLFEYFSETQRNKGNFPGRFSGRQFSNSRSEMNVSTLELGDSALYLCASSLRQGAGEQFFGPGTRLTVL.

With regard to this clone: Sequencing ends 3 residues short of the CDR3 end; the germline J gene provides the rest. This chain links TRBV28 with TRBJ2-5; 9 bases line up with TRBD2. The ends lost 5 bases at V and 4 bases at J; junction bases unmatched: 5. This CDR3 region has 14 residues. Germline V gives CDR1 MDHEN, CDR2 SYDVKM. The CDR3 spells CASSNSGGGETQYF. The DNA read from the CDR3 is TGTGCCAGCAGTAATAGCGGGGGAGGAGAGACC. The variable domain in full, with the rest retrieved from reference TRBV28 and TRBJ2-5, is DVKVTQSSRYLVKRTGEKVFLECVQDMDHENMFWYRQDPGLGLRLIYFSYDVKMKEKGDIPEGYSVSREKKERFSLILESASTNQTSMYLCASSNSGGGETQYFGPGTRLLVL.

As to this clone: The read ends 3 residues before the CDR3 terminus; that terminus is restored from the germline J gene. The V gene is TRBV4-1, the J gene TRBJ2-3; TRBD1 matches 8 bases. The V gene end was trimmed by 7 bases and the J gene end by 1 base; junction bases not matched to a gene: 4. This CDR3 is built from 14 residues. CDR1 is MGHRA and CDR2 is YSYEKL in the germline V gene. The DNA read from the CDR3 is TGCGCCAGCACCGAGGACAGGGGCACAGATACG. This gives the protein CASTEDRGTDT. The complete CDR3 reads CASTEDRGTDTQYF.

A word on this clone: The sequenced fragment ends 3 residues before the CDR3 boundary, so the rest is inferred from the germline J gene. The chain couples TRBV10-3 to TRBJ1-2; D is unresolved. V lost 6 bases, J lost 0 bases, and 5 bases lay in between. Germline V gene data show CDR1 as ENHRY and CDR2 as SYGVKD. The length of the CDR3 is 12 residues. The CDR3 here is CAISQTNYGYTF. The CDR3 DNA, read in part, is TGTGCCATCAGCCAGACTAACTATGGC.

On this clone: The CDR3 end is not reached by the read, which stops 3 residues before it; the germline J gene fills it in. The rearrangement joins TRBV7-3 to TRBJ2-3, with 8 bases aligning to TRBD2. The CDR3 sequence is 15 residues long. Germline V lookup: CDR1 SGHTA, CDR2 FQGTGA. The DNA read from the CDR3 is TGTGCCAGCAGCCCGGGGGGGGGCGGTCTGGAGACG. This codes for CASSPGGGGLET. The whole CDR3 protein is CASSPGGGGLETQYF.

CDR3 residues: CSARVLLDEQYF. The covered CDR3 bases are TGCAGTGCTAGAGTTCTTCTTGACGAG. This sequence joins TRBV20-1 and TRBJ2-7; no clear D gene. The missing CDR3 end, 3 residues past where the read stops, is filled in from the germline J gene. This CDR3 is built from 12 residues. CDR1 is DFQATT and CDR2 is SNEGSKA in the germline V gene (reference sequence). Deletions cut 1 base from V and 5 bases from J, with 9 bases between.

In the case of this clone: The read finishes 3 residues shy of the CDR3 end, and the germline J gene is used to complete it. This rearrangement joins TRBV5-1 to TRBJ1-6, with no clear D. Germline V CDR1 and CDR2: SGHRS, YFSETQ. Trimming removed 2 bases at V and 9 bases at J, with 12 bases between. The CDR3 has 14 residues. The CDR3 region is CASSFGGEGSPLHF. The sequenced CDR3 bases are TGCGCCAGCAGCTTTGGTGGAGAGGGTTCACCC.

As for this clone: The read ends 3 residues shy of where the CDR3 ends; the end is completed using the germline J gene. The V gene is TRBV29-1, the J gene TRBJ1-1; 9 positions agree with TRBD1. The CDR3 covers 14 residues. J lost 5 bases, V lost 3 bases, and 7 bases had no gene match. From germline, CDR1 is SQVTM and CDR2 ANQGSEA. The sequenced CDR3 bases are TGCAGCGTTGATAGGACAGGGGCCTGGACTGAA. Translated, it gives CSVDRTGAWTE. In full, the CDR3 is CSVDRTGAWTEAFF.

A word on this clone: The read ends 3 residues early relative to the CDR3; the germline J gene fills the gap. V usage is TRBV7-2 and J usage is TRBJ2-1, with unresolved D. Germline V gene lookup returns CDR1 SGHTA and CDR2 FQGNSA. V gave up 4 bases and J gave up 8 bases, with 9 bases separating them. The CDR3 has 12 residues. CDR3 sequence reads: CASSSNRYEQFF. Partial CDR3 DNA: TGTGCCAGCAGCTCCAACAGATATGAG.

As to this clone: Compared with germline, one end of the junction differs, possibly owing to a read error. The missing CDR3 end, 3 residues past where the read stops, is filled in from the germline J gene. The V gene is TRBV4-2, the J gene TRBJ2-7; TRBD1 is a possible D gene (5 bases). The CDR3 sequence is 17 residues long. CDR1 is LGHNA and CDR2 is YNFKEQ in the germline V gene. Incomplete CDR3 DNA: TGCGCCAGCAGCCAAGAGCTCCCGACAGCCCAGTCCTACGAG. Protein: CASSQELPTAQSYE. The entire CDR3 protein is CASSQELPTAQSYEQYF.

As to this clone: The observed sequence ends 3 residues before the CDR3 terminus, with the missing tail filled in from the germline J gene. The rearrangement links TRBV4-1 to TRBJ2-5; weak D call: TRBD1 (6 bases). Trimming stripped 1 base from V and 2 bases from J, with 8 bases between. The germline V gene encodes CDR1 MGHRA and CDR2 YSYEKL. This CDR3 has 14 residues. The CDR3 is CASSQVDRQETQYF. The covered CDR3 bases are TGCGCCAGCAGCCAAGTGGACAGACAAGAGACC.

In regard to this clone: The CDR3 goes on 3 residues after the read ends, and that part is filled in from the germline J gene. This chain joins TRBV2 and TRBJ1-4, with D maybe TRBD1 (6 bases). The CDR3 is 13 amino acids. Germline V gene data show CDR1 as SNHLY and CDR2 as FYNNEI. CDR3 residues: CASTRGKNSPLFF. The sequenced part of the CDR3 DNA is TGTGCCAGCACTAGGGGGAAAAATTCACCA. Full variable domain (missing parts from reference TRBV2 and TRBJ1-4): EPEVTQTPSHQVTQMGQEVILRCVPISNHLYFYWYRQILGQKVEFLVSFYNNEISEKSEIFDDQFSVERPDGSNFTLKIRSTKLEDSAMYFCASTRGKNSPLFFGSGTQLSVL.

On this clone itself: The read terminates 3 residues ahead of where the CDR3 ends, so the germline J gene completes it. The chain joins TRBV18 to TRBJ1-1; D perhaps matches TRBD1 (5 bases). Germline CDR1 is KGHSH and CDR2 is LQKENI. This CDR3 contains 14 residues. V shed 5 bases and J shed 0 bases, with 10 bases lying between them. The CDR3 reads CASSEDRMNTEAFF. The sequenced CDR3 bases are TGTGCCAGCTCAGAAGACAGAATGAACACTGAA.

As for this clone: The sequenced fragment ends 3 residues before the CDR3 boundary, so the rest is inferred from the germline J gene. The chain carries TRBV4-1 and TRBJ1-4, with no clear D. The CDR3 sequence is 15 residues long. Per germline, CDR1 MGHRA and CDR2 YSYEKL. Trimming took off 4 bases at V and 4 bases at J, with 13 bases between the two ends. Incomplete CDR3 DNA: TGCGCCAGCAGCCCCACCGGGTCCCTTAATGAAAAA. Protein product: CASSPTGSLNEK. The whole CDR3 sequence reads CASSPTGSLNEKLFF.

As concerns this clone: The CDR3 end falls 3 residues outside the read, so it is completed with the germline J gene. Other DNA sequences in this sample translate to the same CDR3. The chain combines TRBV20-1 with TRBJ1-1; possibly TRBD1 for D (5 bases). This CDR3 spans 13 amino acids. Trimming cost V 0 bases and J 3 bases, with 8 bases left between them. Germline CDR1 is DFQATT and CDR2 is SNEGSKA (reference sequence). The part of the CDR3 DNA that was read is TGCAGTGCTAGAGATTGGGGGGACACTGAA. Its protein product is CSARDWGDTE. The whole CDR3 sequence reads CSARDWGDTEAFF.

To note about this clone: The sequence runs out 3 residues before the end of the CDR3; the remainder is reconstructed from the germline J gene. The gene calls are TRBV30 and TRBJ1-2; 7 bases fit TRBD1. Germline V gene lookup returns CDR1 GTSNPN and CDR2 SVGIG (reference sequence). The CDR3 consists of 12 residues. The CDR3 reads CAWSGGQKGYTF. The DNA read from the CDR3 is TGTGCCTGGAGTGGGGGACAGAAAGGC. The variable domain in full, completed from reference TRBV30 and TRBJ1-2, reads SQTIHQWPATLVQPVGSPLSLECTVEGTSNPNLYWYRQAAGRGLQLLFYSVGIGQISSEVPQNLSASRPQDRQFILSSKKLLLSDSGFYLCAWSGGQKGYTFGSGTRLTVV.

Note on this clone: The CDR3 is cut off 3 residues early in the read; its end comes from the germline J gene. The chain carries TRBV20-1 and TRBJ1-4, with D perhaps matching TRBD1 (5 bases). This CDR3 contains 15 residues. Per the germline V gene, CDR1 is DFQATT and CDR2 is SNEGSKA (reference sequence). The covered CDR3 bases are TGCAGTGCTAGTGGGGCCAAGGCCTATAATTCACCA. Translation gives CSASGAKAYNSP. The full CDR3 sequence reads CSASGAKAYNSPLFF.

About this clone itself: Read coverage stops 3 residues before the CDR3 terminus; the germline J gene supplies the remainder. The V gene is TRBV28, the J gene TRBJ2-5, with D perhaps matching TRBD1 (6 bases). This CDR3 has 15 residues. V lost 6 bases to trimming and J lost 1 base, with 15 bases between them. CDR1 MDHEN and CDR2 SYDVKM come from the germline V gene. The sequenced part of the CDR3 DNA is TGTGCCAGCAGCCCTACGGACAGTCTCCAAGAGACC. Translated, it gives CASSPTDSLQET. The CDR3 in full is CASSPTDSLQETQYF.